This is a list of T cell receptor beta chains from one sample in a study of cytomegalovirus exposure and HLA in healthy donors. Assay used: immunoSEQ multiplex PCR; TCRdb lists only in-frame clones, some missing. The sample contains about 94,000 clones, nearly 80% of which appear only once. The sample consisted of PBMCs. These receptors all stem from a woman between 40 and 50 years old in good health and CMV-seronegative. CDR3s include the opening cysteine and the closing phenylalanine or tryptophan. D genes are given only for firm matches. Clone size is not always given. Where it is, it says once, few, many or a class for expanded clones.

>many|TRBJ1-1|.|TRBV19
TGTGCCAGTAGTGGTATGGGGCAGGGGAACACTGAAGCTTTCTTT
CASSGMGQGNTEAFF
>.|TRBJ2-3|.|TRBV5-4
TGTGCCAGCAGCTCCGTGAGAGATACGCAGTATTTT
CASSSVRDTQYF
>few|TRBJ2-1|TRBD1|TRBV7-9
TGTGCCAGCAGCCCCCCCCCTCGGGACAGACACTACAATGAGCAGTTCTTC
CASSPPPRDRHYNEQFF
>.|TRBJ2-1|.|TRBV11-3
TGTGCCAGCAGCTTAGATGGCAACTCCTACAATGAGCAGTTCTTC
CASSLDGNSYNEQFF
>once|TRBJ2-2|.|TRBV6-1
TGTGCCAGCAACACCAGGGGAGCCACCGGGGAGCTGTTTTTT
CASNTRGATGELFF
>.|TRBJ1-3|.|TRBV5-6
TGTGCCAGCAGCTCTAGGTTGAATCCCTGGGGAAACACCATATATTTT
CASSSRLNPWGNTIYF
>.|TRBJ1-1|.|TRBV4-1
TGCGCCAGCAGCCAAGGCCCGGGGTCCACTGAAGCTTTCTTT
CASSQGPGSTEAFF
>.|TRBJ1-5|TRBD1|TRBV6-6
TGTGCCAGCAGTTACGAAACGGGACAGAGCAATCAGCCCCAGCATTTT
CASSYETGQSNQPQHF
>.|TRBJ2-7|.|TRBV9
TGTGCCAGCAGTGGGAGACTAGGGCCCTACGAGCAGTACTTC
CASSGRLGPYEQYF
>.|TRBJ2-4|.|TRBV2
TGTGCCAGCAGGCCAGGAGGGGGCTTAAACATTCAGTACTTC
CASRPGGGLNIQYF
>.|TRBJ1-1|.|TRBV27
TGTGCCAGCAGATCAAACAGGAACACTGAAGCTTTCTTT
CASRSNRNTEAFF
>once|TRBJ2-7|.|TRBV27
TGTGCCAGCAGTTTATCGGAAGGTGGGGGGTACGAGCAGTACTTC
CASSLSEGGGYEQYF
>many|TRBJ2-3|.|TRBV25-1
TGTGCCAGCAGTGACGTCGGTACGCAGTATTTT
CASSDVGTQYF
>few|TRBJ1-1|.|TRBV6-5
TGTGCCAGCAGTTACTCGGTCCAGGGTACTGAAGCTTTCTTT
CASSYSVQGTEAFF
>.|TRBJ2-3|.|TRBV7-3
TGTGCCAGCAGCTTATATCACAGACCCACAGATACGCAGTATTTT
CASSLYHRPTDTQYF
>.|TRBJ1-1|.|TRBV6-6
TGTGCCAGCAGCTCTACTGATCGCGCTGAAGCTTTCTTT
CASSSTDRAEAFF
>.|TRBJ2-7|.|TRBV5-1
TGCGCCAGCAGCTTGGGTGGGACACCCTCCTACGAGCAGTACTTC
CASSLGGTPSYEQYF
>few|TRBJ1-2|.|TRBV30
TGTGCTTACACTCAGGGAGGAGCTACCTATGGCTACACCTTC
CAYTQGGATYGYTF